One and the same sample provided the 22 T cell receptor beta chains below, sequenced in a study of cytomegalovirus exposure and HLA in healthy donors. The PCR ran on 60 Vbeta and 13 Jbeta primers. Sequenced by immunoSEQ multiplex PCR; TCRdb stores in-frame clones only, minus some. The table has some 150,000 clones, 80% seen once. Sequenced material: PBMCs. These receptor sequences come from a man aged 50 to 59 in good health and CMV-seronegative.

V usage is TRBV4-2 and J usage is TRBJ1-4; D may be TRBD1 (6 bases). This CDR3 has 19 amino acids. Per the germline V gene, CDR1 is LGHNA and CDR2 is YNFKEQ. Trimming left V 0 bases short and J 7 bases short, with 24 bases between. Written as DNA, the CDR3 is TGTGCCAGCAGCCAAGATCTACAACAGGGTTACACCATCAGTGAAAAACTGTTTTTT. Encoded protein: CASSQDLQQGYTISEKLFF.

CDR3 sequence reads: CASTLGQMNTEAFF. For the CDR3, the DNA is TGTGCCAGCACCCTGGGACAGATGAACACTGAAGCTTTCTTT. The gene calls are TRBV7-9 and TRBJ1-1, with TRBD1 identical over 7 bases. Unmatched junction bases numbered 5, after V lost 7 bases and J lost 0 bases. Germline assignment: CDR1 SEHNR and CDR2 FQNEAQ (reference sequence). The CDR3 is 14 residues long. The full variable domain, rest sourced from reference TRBV7-9 and TRBJ1-1, is DTGVSQNPRHKITKRGQNVTFRCDPISEHNRLYWYRQTLGQGPEFLTYFQNEAQLEKSRLLSDRFSAERPKGSFSTLEIQRTEQGDSAMYLCASTLGQMNTEAFFGQGTRLTVV.

To note about this clone: A junction end diverges from the germline sequence, so it may reflect a read error. The chain couples TRBV7-7 to TRBJ2-3, with 10 bases matching TRBD2. The germline V gene encodes CDR1 SSHAT and CDR2 FNYEAQ (reference sequence). The CDR3 runs 15 residues. CDR3 amino acids: CASSRTSGITDTQYF. CDR3 coding DNA: TGTGCTAGCAGCCGTACTAGCGGGATAACAGATACGCAGTATTTT.

A remark on this clone: At one end the junction does not follow the germline gene, possibly because of a read error. V is TRBV5-1 and J is TRBJ2-2, with a weak D call TRBD2 (6 bases). The V gene's germline CDR1 is SGHRS and CDR2 YFSETQ. CDR3 length: 16 residues. The chain's CDR3 is CASTLVSGVSPGELFF. In DNA form, the CDR3 reads TGCGCCAGCACCTTGGTATCGGGGGTCTCACCCGGGGAGCTGTTTTTT.

The genes are TRBV18 and TRBJ2-2; D remains unclear. Germline V gene data show CDR1 as KGHSH and CDR2 as LQKENI. V lost 0 bases and J lost 4, with 15 bases in between. There are 17 residues in the CDR3. The CDR3 bases are TGTGCCAGCTCACCACCGTCCCGCGGTTCTCCCACCGGGGAGCTGTTTTTT. As protein: CASSPPSRGSPTGELFF.

The chain couples TRBV11-2 to TRBJ2-7, with a possible D match to TRBD2 (5 bases). The V gene lost 3 bases and the J gene lost 0 bases, with 6 bases spanning the gap. Germline V gene lookup returns CDR1 SGHAT and CDR2 FQNNGV. This CDR3 spans 13 amino acids. CDR3 in amino acids: CASSLGDSYEQYF. CDR3 sequence (DNA): TGTGCCAGCAGCTTGGGAGACTCCTACGAGCAGTACTTC.

This clone has just a few counts. J is TRBJ1-1 and V is TRBV6-6; 7 nucleotides agree with TRBD1. The V and J ends lost 6 bases and 1 base, in that order; junction bases with no gene match: 2. This CDR3 is built from 13 residues. CDR1 is MNHNY, CDR2 SVGAGI, per germline (reference sequence). CDR3 sequence: CASSDRENTEAFF. The CDR3 DNA reads TGTGCCAGCAGCGACAGGGAGAACACTGAAGCTTTCTTT.

The rearrangement links TRBV5-1 to TRBJ2-1; 7 positions match TRBD1. The V and J ends lost 1 base and 4 bases, in that order; junction bases with no gene match: 5. CDR1 and CDR2 from the germline V gene are SGHRS and YFSETQ. The CDR3 consists of 15 residues. CDR3 coding DNA: TGCGCCAGCAGCTTGCGGGACAGAAATTACAATGAGCAGTTCTTC. Amino acid sequence: CASSLRDRNYNEQFF.

The chain couples TRBV7-2 to TRBJ2-7, with 10 bases identical to TRBD2. The CDR3 runs 15 residues. Trimming removed 1 base from V and 4 bases from J; junction bases left unmatched: 4. In germline, CDR1 is SGHTA, CDR2 FQGNSA. CDR3 loop: CASSLVLAGVYEQYF. The CDR3 DNA is TGTGCCAGCAGCTTAGTTCTAGCGGGAGTTTACGAGCAGTACTTC.

V usage is TRBV29-1 and J usage is TRBJ2-3, with 7 positions matching TRBD1. The V gene end was trimmed by 6 bases and the J gene end by 9 bases; junction bases not matched to a gene: 9. The CDR3 is 12 residues long. Germline V gene lookup returns CDR1 SQVTM and CDR2 ANQGSEA. The CDR3 region is CSVRQGPETQYF. The CDR3 coding sequence is TGCAGCGTCCGACAGGGCCCGGAAACGCAGTATTTT.

The chain couples TRBV6-5 to TRBJ1-5, with TRBD1 matching 7 bases. Germline-derived CDR1 and CDR2 are MNHEY and SVGAGI. Unmatched junction bases numbered 8, after V lost 6 bases and J lost 6 bases. There are 14 residues in the CDR3. This CDR3 reads CASSTTGEAQPQHF. CDR3 coding DNA: TGTGCCAGCAGCACAACAGGGGAGGCTCAGCCCCAGCATTTT.

The CDR3 DNA sequence: TGTGCCACCCCAAGGAGGCGGGGGGGCACCGGGGAGCTGTTTTTT. Residues: CATPRRRGGTGELFF. The chain uses TRBV2 and TRBJ2-2, with 9 bases aligning to TRBD2. Germline trimming cut 10 bases from V and 4 bases from J; bases unmatched to any gene: 10. CDR1 is SNHLY, CDR2 FYNNEI, per germline. The CDR3 runs 15 residues.

This chain's CDR3 is CASSMTGSGQPQHF. The DNA for the CDR3 is TGTGCCAGTAGTATGACAGGATCGGGCCAGCCCCAGCATTTT. The V call is TRBV19, the J call TRBJ1-5, with D possibly matching TRBD1 (6 bases). The CDR3 totals 14 residues. The germline V gene encodes CDR1 LNHDA and CDR2 SQIVND (reference sequence). V was clipped by 3 bases and J by 7 bases, with 13 bases between them.

This chain links TRBV14 with TRBJ1-1; TRBD1 is a possible D gene (6 bases). V gave up 5 bases and J gave up 7 bases, with 11 bases separating them. Germline lookup yields CDR1 SGHDN and CDR2 FVKESK. The CDR3 sequence is 12 residues long. The DNA for the CDR3 is TGTGCCAGCAGCTTGCAGGGGTGTGAAGCTTTCTTT. This gives the protein CASSLQGCEAFF.

This clone was recorded a few times. The chain links TRBV4-1 to TRBJ1-2; D not certain. The CDR3 loop spans 12 amino acids. Germline CDR1 is MGHRA and CDR2 is YSYEKL. The V and J ends lost 2 bases and 13 bases respectively, with 14 bases between them. In DNA form, the CDR3 reads TGCGCCAGCAGCCAAAAAGGAGGTACGTCCACCTTC. Translation: CASSQKGGTSTF.

The chain uses TRBV5-1 and TRBJ2-3; TRBD2 matches at 8 bases. This CDR3 region has 15 residues. The germline CDR1 and CDR2 sequences are SGHRS and YFSETQ. V shed 4 bases, J shed 1 base, and the junction held 5 bases outside the gene matches. The CDR3 sequence is CASSASGPGTDTQYF. For the CDR3, the DNA is TGCGCCAGCAGCGCTAGCGGGCCTGGCACAGATACGCAGTATTTT.

The CDR3 nucleotides read TGCGCCAGCAGCTTGACGACAGGATTCGGCGGCTACACCTTC. Residues: CASSLTTGFGGYTF. The gene calls are TRBV5-1 and TRBJ1-2, with D perhaps TRBD1 (6 bases). Trimming removed 1 base from V and 8 bases from J, with 15 bases in between. This CDR3 has 14 amino acids. Germline V gene sequence: CDR1 SGHRS, CDR2 YFSETQ.

The CDR3 region has the DNA TGCGCCAGCAGCTTAGGGACAGGGGGCCTGAGCTCCTACAATGAGCAGTTCTTC. This sequence encodes CASSLGTGGLSSYNEQFF. The chain is built from TRBV5-1 and TRBJ2-1; 12 bases align to TRBD1. The CDR3 spans 18 residues. Losses at the gene ends were 2 bases for V and 0 bases for J; bases not matched to a gene: 6. Germline V gene lookup returns CDR1 SGHRS and CDR2 YFSETQ.

Comment on this clone: The same CDR3 also results from other DNA sequences found in this sample. V usage is TRBV5-4 and J usage is TRBJ1-4; 7 bases fit TRBD1. Germline-derived CDR1 and CDR2 are SGHNT and YYREEE (reference sequence). CDR3 size: 14 residues. V lost 4 bases, J lost 4 bases, and 4 bases stayed unmatched. The CDR3 DNA reads TGTGCCAGCAGCACGGGACAGTTTAATGAAAAACTGTTTTTT. It specifies CASSTGQFNEKLFF.

The V gene is TRBV7-9, the J gene TRBJ1-4; D might be TRBD1 (6 bases). From germline, CDR1 is SEHNR and CDR2 FQNEAQ (reference sequence). CDR3 length: 19 residues. V was pared by 0 bases and J by 0 bases, with 17 bases between. CDR3 loop: CASSLATGYRVPTNEKLFF. In DNA, the CDR3 is TGTGCCAGCAGCTTAGCTACAGGGTATAGGGTTCCAACTAATGAAAAACTGTTTTTT.

The rearrangement joins TRBV7-7 to TRBJ1-1; D is unresolved. The CDR3 is 18 residues long. V was shortened by 1 base and J by 1 base, with 19 bases between the two germline ends. CDR1 is SSHAT, CDR2 FNYEAQ, per germline (reference sequence). The CDR3 DNA reads as TGTGCCAGCAGCTTAGTACACCGGGGAGACCGGACGAACACTGAAGCTTTCTTT. It encodes CASSLVHRGDRTNTEAFF.

V gene TRBV19 combines with J gene TRBJ2-2; 7 bases are shared with TRBD2. Germline CDR1 LNHDA, CDR2 SQIVND (reference sequence). Losses at the gene ends were 7 bases for V and 7 bases for J; bases not matched to a gene: 15. There are 16 residues in the CDR3. The chain's CDR3 is CASTILGRGISGELFF. CDR3 sequence (DNA): TGTGCCAGTACCATCCTTGGGCGGGGGATCAGCGGGGAGCTGTTTTTT.